The 27 T cell receptor beta chains in this list originate from one sample, sequenced in a study of CD8+ T cells in alopecia areata. Isolated RNA was reverse transcribed into cDNA used as the sequencing template. This table comes from immunoSEQ multiplex PCR, and its TCRdb copy is limited to in-frame clones, with some not included. This record lists approximately 280,000 clones, none seen once only, and the top ten clones contain about 1.2%. Using CD4, CD8alpha, NKG2D, NKG2ACE and other markers, pooled cutaneous lymph node cells were sorted. The specimen was CD4+ T cells sorted from a lymph node. The source is a C3H/HeJ mouse with alopecia areata. The MHC haplotype of this mouse line is H2-k.

This clone was seen a few times. Gene names and germline match the mouse. The read is 4 residues too short to cover the CDR3 end, so that end is filled in from the germline J gene. Other DNA sequences in this specimen translate into the identical CDR3. This chain joins TRBV5 and TRBJ2-5, with 8 bases identical to TRBD1. Germline lookup yields CDR1 LGHNA and CDR2 YNLKQL (reference sequence). The length of the CDR3 is 14 residues. The CDR3: CASSQDRGLDTQYF. CDR3 DNA, as far as it was read: TGTGCCAGCAGCCAAGACAGGGGGCTGGAC.

This clone was seen a handful of times. The gene names here belong to mouse. The observed sequence ends 4 residues before the CDR3 terminus, with the missing tail filled in from the germline J gene. The sample carries other DNA sequences with the same CDR3. J is TRBJ1-2 and V is TRBV1, with D possibly being TRBD1 (6 bases). Trimming stripped 1 base from V and 0 bases from J, with 9 bases between. CDR1 is NSQYPW and CDR2 is LRSPGD in the germline V gene (reference sequence). The CDR3 extends over 15 amino acids. CDR3 DNA (partial): TGCACCTGCAGTGCAGGGGGACATGCAAACTCC. Its translation is CTCSAGGHANS. The entire CDR3 protein reads CTCSAGGHANSDYTF.

With regard to this clone: Germline and genes here are mouse. The observed sequence ends 4 residues before the CDR3 terminus, with the missing tail filled in from the germline J gene. The rearrangement uses TRBV13-3 and TRBJ2-2; D is possibly TRBD1 (5 bases). V gave up 3 bases and J gave up 4 bases, with 10 bases separating them. This CDR3 region has 14 residues. Germline CDR1 NNHDY, CDR2 SYVADS. The sequenced CDR3 bases are TGTGCCAGCAGTGTCGGCAGGGCCACCGGG. Amino acid sequence: CASSVGRATG. The entire CDR3 protein reads CASSVGRATGQLYF.

This clone has a handful of counts. Genes and germline come from the mouse. The read gets to within 4 residues of the CDR3 end, and the germline J gene fills in the rest. This rearrangement joins TRBV5 to TRBJ1-1; TRBD1 might be the D (6 bases). Germline CDR1 reads LGHNA; CDR2 reads YNLKQL (reference sequence). CDR3 length: 13 residues. CDR3 bases read: TGTGCCAGCAGCCAAGAAGGGGGGCGA. It translates to CASSQEGGR. The complete CDR3 sequence is CASSQEGGREVFF.

The table lists this clone with a few counts. The gene names here belong to mouse. The DNA ends 4 residues before the CDR3 does, and the rest of the CDR3 is filled in from the germline J gene. This chain joins TRBV31 and TRBJ2-7; TRBD2 matches at 10 bases. The CDR3 loop spans 13 amino acids. The germline V gene has CDR1 GKSSPN and CDR2 SITVG. The part of the CDR3 DNA that was read is TGTGCCTGGAGGTGGACTGGGGGTGAT. As protein: CAWRWTGGD. The complete CDR3 reads CAWRWTGGDEQYF.

This clone was counted a few times. Gene names denote mouse genes. Coverage ceases 4 residues before the CDR3 finishes, and the germline J gene fills in the end. The V call is TRBV13-3, the J call TRBJ2-3; perhaps TRBD2 as D (6 bases). Trimming pared 1 base from V and 0 bases from J, leaving 9 bases between. CDR1 is NNHDY and CDR2 is SYVADS in the germline V gene. The CDR3 has 15 residues. This chain's CDR3 is CASSDWGFSAETLYF. The part of the CDR3 DNA that was read is TGTGCCAGCAGTGATTGGGGGTTTAGTGCAGAA.

On this clone: The gene names here belong to mouse. The read terminates 4 residues before the CDR3 end, so the remaining end is supplied by the germline J gene. This chain connects TRBV17 to TRBJ2-4, with 8 bases fitting TRBD2. After removal of 3 bases from V and 0 bases from J, the junction contained 2 bases not matched to a gene. Germline V gives CDR1 MNHDT, CDR2 YYDKIL. The CDR3 is 15 residues long. The chain's CDR3 is CASSRTGVSQNTLYF. Incomplete CDR3 DNA: TGTGCTAGCAGTAGGACTGGGGTCAGTCAAAAC.

This clone was detected a few times. Genes here carry mouse names. Coverage ceases 4 residues before the CDR3 finishes, and the germline J gene fills in the end. This chain links TRBV31 with TRBJ2-7, with TRBD2 identical over 10 bases. This CDR3 comprises 14 residues. With 3 bases clipped from V and 3 bases from J, the junction kept 5 bases outside the gene matches. Germline loops: CDR1 GKSSPN, CDR2 SITVG. The CDR3 here is CAWSPLGGDYEQYF. The sequenced part of the CDR3 DNA is TGTGCCTGGAGCCCACTGGGGGGGGACTAT.

Only a few counts were recorded for this clone. Gene names refer to mouse genes. The missing CDR3 end, 4 residues past where the read stops, is filled in from the germline J gene. The chain links TRBV13-3 to TRBJ2-2; 11 nucleotides match TRBD2. CDR1 and CDR2 from the germline V gene are NNHDY and SYVADS. The CDR3 spans 15 residues. The J segment lost 2 bases and the V segment lost 5 bases, leaving 2 bases of the junction unmatched. Partial CDR3 DNA: TGTGCCAGCAGAGACTGGGGGGGGAACACCGGG. Protein product: CASRDWGGNTG. From start to end, the CDR3 is CASRDWGGNTGQLYF.

This clone has only a few counts. The gene symbols are mouse symbols. The CDR3 end is not reached by the read, which stops 4 residues before it; the germline J gene fills it in. V usage is TRBV13-3 and J usage is TRBJ2-1; 9 nucleotides align to TRBD2. The CDR3 extends over 15 amino acids. Unmatched junction bases numbered 6, after V lost 5 bases and J lost 3 bases. The germline gives CDR1 NNHDY, CDR2 SYVADS. The CDR3 region is CASRGTGPLYAEQFF. The CDR3 bases that were read are TGTGCCAGCAGGGGGACTGGGCCTCTCTATGCT.

With regard to this clone: Gene names denote mouse genes. The read finishes 4 residues shy of the CDR3 end, and the germline J gene is used to complete it. J is TRBJ2-5 and V is TRBV1; 7 bases line up with TRBD2. The CDR3 contains 15 residues. Germline loops: CDR1 NSQYPW, CDR2 LRSPGD (reference sequence). Partial CDR3 DNA: TGCACCTGCAGTGCAGATGTGGGGGGAGGAGAC. Protein: CTCSADVGGGD. The whole CDR3 is CTCSADVGGGDTQYF.

This clone was counted a few times. Gene names are the mouse ones. The sequenced fragment ends 4 residues before the CDR3 boundary, so the rest is inferred from the germline J gene. The genes are TRBV13-3 and TRBJ2-4, with TRBD2 matching 9 bases. V gave up 0 bases and J gave up 0 bases; unmatched junction bases: 8. The CDR3 is made up of 18 amino acids. The V gene's germline CDR1 is NNHDY and CDR2 SYVADS. This CDR3 reads CASSDANWGAASQNTLYF. CDR3 DNA, as far as it was read: TGTGCCAGCAGTGATGCAAACTGGGGGGCCGCTAGTCAAAAC.

This clone turned up a few times. The gene names here belong to mouse. Read coverage stops 4 residues before the CDR3 terminus; the germline J gene supplies the remainder. The chain joins TRBV4 to TRBJ2-2; 7 bases align to TRBD1. In germline, CDR1 is LGHDT, CDR2 YNNKQL (reference sequence). This CDR3 contains 15 residues. Unmatched junction bases numbered 6, after V lost 4 bases and J lost 4 bases. The CDR3 bases that were read are TGTGCCAGCAGCTTACAGGGGTACGGCACCGGG. Residues: CASSLQGYGTG. The CDR3 as a whole reads CASSLQGYGTGQLYF.

As concerns this clone: Germline and genes here are mouse. The CDR3 is cut off 4 residues early in the read; its end comes from the germline J gene. The chain carries TRBV1 and TRBJ2-1, with 9 nucleotides matching TRBD2. The CDR3 has 15 amino acids. The germline CDR1 and CDR2 sequences are NSQYPW and LRSPGD (reference sequence). The sequenced part of the CDR3 DNA is TGCACCTGCAGTGTCAACTGGGGGGATGAGGCT. Its protein product is CTCSVNWGDEA. The entire CDR3 protein is CTCSVNWGDEAEQFF.

A note on this clone: Each gene name is a mouse one. The read finishes 4 residues shy of the CDR3 end, and the germline J gene is used to complete it. This chain joins TRBV13-3 and TRBJ2-2, with D tentatively TRBD1 (6 bases). This CDR3 contains 13 residues. Looked up from germline, CDR1 is NNHDY and CDR2 is SYVADS. The V end lost 7 bases, the J end lost 1 base, and 8 bases lay between the germline ends. The covered CDR3 bases are TGTGCCAGCGGACAGTTAAACACCGGG. This translates into CASGQLNTG. The full CDR3 sequence reads CASGQLNTGQLYF.

This clone was recorded a few times. Mouse germline and gene names are used. The DNA ends 4 residues before the CDR3 does, and the rest of the CDR3 is filled in from the germline J gene. V is TRBV19 and J is TRBJ2-5, with 12 bases fitting TRBD2. The CDR3 length is 16 residues. V shed 2 bases and J 2 bases; nucleotides not matched to a gene: 3. Germline V gene sequence: CDR1 FNHDT, CDR2 SITEND (reference sequence). CDR3 protein: CASSISDWGGQDTQYF. The DNA read from the CDR3 is TGTGCCAGCAGTATCTCGGACTGGGGGGGCCAAGAC.

On this clone itself: The gene names given are mouse names. The read falls 4 residues short of the CDR3 end, and the missing part is taken from the germline J gene. Within the sample, other DNA sequences also encode this same CDR3. The rearrangement links TRBV19 to TRBJ2-7, with no clear D. Germline V lookup: CDR1 FNHDT, CDR2 SITEND (reference sequence). The CDR3 has 11 amino acids. The CDR3 bases that were read are TGTGCCAGCAGTATCAGATAT. It encodes CASSIRY. The full CDR3 protein reads CASSIRYEQYF.

About this clone: The genes are named according to mouse. The read ends 3 residues early relative to the CDR3; the germline J gene fills the gap. The chain uses TRBV19 and TRBJ1-6, with 8 bases aligning to TRBD1. TRBJ1-6 is given ORF status, its function remaining uncertain. CDR1 and CDR2 (germline): FNHDT, SITEND (reference sequence). V trimming: 0 bases; J trimming: 3 bases; junction bases outside the gene matches: 2. There are 16 residues in the CDR3. CDR3 protein: CASSIGQGRYNSPLYF. The part of the CDR3 DNA that was read is TGTGCCAGCAGTATAGGACAGGGGCGCTATAATTCGCCC.

There are a few counts of this clone. Gene names follow the mouse nomenclature. Sequencing ends 4 residues short of the CDR3 end; the germline J gene provides the rest. The sample has other DNA sequences that encode this CDR3 too. The rearrangement links TRBV5 to TRBJ1-2, with TRBD1 matching 10 bases. V trimming: 4 bases; J trimming: 1 base; junction bases outside the gene matches: 3. The CDR3 totals 15 residues. CDR1 and CDR2 (germline): LGHNA, YNLKQL (reference sequence). CDR3 sequence reads: CASSPRDRGNSDYTF. CDR3 DNA (partial): TGTGCCAGCAGCCCTCGGGACAGGGGAAACTCC.

Concerning this clone: Gene names and germline refer to mouse. The read ends 4 residues early relative to the CDR3; the germline J gene fills the gap. This sequence joins TRBV13-1 and TRBJ2-5; 12 positions agree with TRBD2. Germline loops: CDR1 NSHNY, CDR2 SYGAGN. The CDR3 covers 17 residues. J was trimmed by 3 bases and V by 2 bases; bases with no gene match: 7. The chain's CDR3 is CASSDGTGGFRQDTQYF. CDR3 bases read: TGTGCCAGCAGTGACGGGACTGGGGGGTTTCGGCAAGAC.

Of note for this clone: Gene labels here are mouse ones. From the germline J gene comes the end of the CDR3, since the read stops 4 residues before it. The rearrangement joins TRBV19 to TRBJ2-3; 8 nucleotides match TRBD1. CDR3 size: 13 residues. Germline CDR1 reads FNHDT; CDR2 reads SITEND (reference sequence). V lost 10 bases and J lost 1; bases outside the gene matches: 5. The sequenced part of the CDR3 DNA is TGTGCCGCTCAGGGGGCTGGTGCAGAA. Amino acid sequence: CAAQGAGAE. In full, the CDR3 reads CAAQGAGAETLYF. Supplemented by reference TRBV19 and TRBJ2-3, the full variable domain reads GGIITQTPKFLIGQEGQKLTLKCQQNFNHDTMYWYRQDSGKGLRLIYYSITENDLQKGDLSEGYDASREKKSSFSLTVTSAQKNEMAVFLCAAQGAGAETLYFGSGTRLTVL.

This clone was picked up a small number of times. Genes and germline are mouse. Sequencing ends 4 residues short of the CDR3 end; the germline J gene provides the rest. The same CDR3 arises from other DNA sequences in this sample as well. The V gene is TRBV19, the J gene TRBJ2-1, with a possible D match to TRBD2 (6 bases). Germline V gene sequence: CDR1 FNHDT, CDR2 SITEND (reference sequence). V lost 5 bases to trimming and J lost 2 bases, with 8 bases between them. The CDR3 has 13 residues. The CDR3 bases that were read are TGTGCCAGCAGGGCTGGGGACTATGCT. This gives the protein CASRAGDYA. The CDR3 as a whole reads CASRAGDYAEQFF.

With respect to this clone: The gene names given are mouse names. The CDR3 end falls 4 residues outside the read, so it is completed with the germline J gene. The chain couples TRBV13-1 to TRBJ2-1; 8 bases fit TRBD1. V was pared by 6 bases and J by 6 bases, with 8 bases of the junction left unmatched. Germline CDR1 is NSHNY and CDR2 is SYGAGN. This CDR3 contains 14 residues. CDR3 bases read: TGTGCCAGCATCGGACAGGGTAGGGGTGCT. Protein: CASIGQGRGA. The complete CDR3 reads CASIGQGRGAEQFF.

This clone was observed a few times. Genes and germline come from the mouse. The CDR3 end is not reached by the read, which stops 4 residues before it; the germline J gene fills it in. This chain uses TRBV1 with TRBJ1-2, with D possibly matching TRBD1 (6 bases). V shed 0 bases and J shed 2 bases, with 10 bases lying between them. The length of the CDR3 is 15 residues. Germline CDR1 and CDR2: NSQYPW and LRSPGD (reference sequence). CDR3 DNA (partial): TGCACCTGCAGTGCAGATCAAACAGGGAACTCC. This codes for CTCSADQTGNS. The full CDR3 reads CTCSADQTGNSDYTF.

This clone was counted between two and nine times. Each gene name is a mouse one. The read comes to an end 4 residues before the CDR3 does, leaving the germline J gene to fill in the end. V and J are TRBV19 and TRBJ1-1, with TRBD1 as a possible D gene (5 bases). Germline V CDR1 and CDR2: FNHDT, SITEND (reference sequence). This CDR3 is 11 amino acids long. CDR3 bases read: TGTGCCAGCAGTCGACAGAGA. It encodes CASSRQR. The entire CDR3 protein reads CASSRQREVFF.

This clone was picked up a small number of times. Gene names and germline refer to mouse. The read falls 4 residues short of the CDR3 end, and the missing part is taken from the germline J gene. This chain joins TRBV13-1 and TRBJ2-4, with D tentatively TRBD1 (5 bases). The V end was cut by 0 bases, the J end by 2 bases, with 7 bases between. CDR1 and CDR2 (germline): NSHNY, SYGAGN. This CDR3 is 14 amino acids long. CDR3 bases read: TGTGCCAGCAGTGATGCGGACAATCAAAAC. Amino acids: CASSDADNQN. The complete CDR3 sequence is CASSDADNQNTLYF.

About this clone itself: This may be a read error, as it is one base from a much larger clone. The genes are named according to mouse. The sequence runs out 4 residues before the end of the CDR3; the remainder is reconstructed from the germline J gene. The V call is TRBV19, the J call TRBJ1-1; 10 bases are a match to TRBD1. Trimming removed 4 bases from V and 3 bases from J; junction bases left unmatched: 0. Germline-derived CDR1 and CDR2 are FNHDT and SITEND (reference sequence). The CDR3 is 13 amino acids. The CDR3 spells CASSDRGHTEVFF. Incomplete CDR3 DNA: TGTGCCAGCAGTGACAGGGGGCACACA.